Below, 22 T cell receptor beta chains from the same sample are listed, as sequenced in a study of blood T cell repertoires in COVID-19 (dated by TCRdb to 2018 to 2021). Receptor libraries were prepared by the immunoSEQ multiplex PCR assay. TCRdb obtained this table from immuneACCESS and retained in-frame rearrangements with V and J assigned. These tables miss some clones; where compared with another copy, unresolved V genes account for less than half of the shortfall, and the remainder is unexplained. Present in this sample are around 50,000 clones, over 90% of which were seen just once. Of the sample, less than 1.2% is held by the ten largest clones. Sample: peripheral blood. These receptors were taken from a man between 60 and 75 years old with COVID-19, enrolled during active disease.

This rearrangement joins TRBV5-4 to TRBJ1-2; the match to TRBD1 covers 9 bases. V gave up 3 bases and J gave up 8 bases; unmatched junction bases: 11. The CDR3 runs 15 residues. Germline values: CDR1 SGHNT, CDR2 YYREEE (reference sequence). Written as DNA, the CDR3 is TGTGCCAGCAGCTGGGAACAGGGGGCGATTGGGGGCTACACCTTC. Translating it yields CASSWEQGAIGGYTF.

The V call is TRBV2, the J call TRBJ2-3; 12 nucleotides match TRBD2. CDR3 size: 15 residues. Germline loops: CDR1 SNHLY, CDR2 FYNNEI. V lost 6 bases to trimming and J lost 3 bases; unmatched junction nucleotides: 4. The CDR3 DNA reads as TGTGCCAGCAGGACTAGCGGGAGTTTTACAGATACGCAGTATTTT. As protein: CASRTSGSFTDTQYF.

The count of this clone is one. The CDR3 spells CASSQDGDRAEQYF. The CDR3 DNA sequence: TGTGCCAGCAGCCAAGATGGGGACAGGGCCGAGCAGTACTTC. The V gene is TRBV3-1 (or the pseudogene TRBV3-2), the J gene TRBJ2-7, with 9 bases fitting TRBD1. Per the germline V gene, CDR1 is LGHDT and CDR2 is YNNKEL (reference sequence). After removal of 0 bases from V and 6 bases from J, the junction contained 3 bases not matched to a gene. This CDR3 is 14 amino acids long.

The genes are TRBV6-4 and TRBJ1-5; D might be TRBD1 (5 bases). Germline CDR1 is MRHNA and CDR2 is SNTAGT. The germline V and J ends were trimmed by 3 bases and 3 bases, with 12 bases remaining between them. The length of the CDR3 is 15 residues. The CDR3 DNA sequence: TGTGCCAGCAGTGAATCGTCAGGGCCCAATCAGCCCCAGCATTTT. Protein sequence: CASSESSGPNQPQHF.

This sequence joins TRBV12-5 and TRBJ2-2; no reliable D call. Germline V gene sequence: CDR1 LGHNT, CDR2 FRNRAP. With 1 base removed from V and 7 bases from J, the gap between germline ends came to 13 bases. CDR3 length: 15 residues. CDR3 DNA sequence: TGTGCTAGTGGTTTGGGATGGTCGGAGAACGGGGAGCTGTTTTTT. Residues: CASGLGWSENGELFF.

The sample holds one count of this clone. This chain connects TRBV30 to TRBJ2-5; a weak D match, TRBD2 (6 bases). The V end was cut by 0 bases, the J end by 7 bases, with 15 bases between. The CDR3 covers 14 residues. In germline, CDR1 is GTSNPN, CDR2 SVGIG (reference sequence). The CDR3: CAWSVIGEVRTQYF. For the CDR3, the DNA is TGTGCCTGGAGTGTAATAGGGGAGGTCAGGACCCAGTACTTC.

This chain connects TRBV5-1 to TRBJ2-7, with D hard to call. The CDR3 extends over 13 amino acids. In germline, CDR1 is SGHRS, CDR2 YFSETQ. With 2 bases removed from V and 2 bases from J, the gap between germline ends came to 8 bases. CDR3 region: CASSLGAAYEQYF. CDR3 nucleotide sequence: TGCGCCAGCAGCTTAGGAGCTGCCTACGAGCAGTACTTC.

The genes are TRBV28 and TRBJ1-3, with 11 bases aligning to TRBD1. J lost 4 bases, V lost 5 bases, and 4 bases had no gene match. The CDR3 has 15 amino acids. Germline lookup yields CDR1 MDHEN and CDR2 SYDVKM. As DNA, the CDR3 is TGTGCCAGCAGTGGATGGACAGGGGGCGGAAACACCATATATTTT. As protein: CASSGWTGGGNTIYF.

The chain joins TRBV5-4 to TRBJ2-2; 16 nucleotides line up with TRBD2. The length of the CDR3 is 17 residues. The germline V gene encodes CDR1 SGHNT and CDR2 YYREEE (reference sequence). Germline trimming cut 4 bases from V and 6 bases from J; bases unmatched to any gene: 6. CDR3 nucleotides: TGTGCCAGCAGCCAAGGGACTAGCGGGAGGGCTGCCGGGGAGCTGTTTTTT. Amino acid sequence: CASSQGTSGRAAGELFF.

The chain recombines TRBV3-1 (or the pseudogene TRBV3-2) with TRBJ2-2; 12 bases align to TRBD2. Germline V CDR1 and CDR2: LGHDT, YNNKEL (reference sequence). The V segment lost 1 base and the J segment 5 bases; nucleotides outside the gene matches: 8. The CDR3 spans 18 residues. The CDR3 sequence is CASSQVTRLAGVTGELFF. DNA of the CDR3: TGTGCCAGCAGCCAAGTTACCCGACTAGCGGGGGTAACCGGGGAGCTGTTTTTT.

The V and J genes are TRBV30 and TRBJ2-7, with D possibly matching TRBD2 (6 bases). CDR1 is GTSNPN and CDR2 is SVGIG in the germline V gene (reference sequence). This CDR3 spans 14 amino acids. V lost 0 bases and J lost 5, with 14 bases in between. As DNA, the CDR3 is TGTGCCTGGAGTGTCTGGGTGGGGGGAAACGAGCAGTACTTC. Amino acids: CAWSVWVGGNEQYF.

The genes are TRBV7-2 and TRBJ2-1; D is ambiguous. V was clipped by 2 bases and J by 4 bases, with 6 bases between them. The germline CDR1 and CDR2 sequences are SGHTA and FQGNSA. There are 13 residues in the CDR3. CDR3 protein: CASSLLRYNEQFF. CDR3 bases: TGTGCCAGCAGCTTACTACGTTACAATGAGCAGTTCTTC.

CDR3 DNA sequence: TGTGCCAGCAGTGTGTTGGCTAGCGGGAGGAGAGATACGCAGTATTTT. It yields the protein CASSVLASGRRDTQYF. The V gene is TRBV2, the J gene TRBJ2-3, with 11 bases that match TRBD2. The V and J ends lost 4 bases and 5 bases, in that order; junction bases with no gene match: 8. Looked up from germline, CDR1 is SNHLY and CDR2 is FYNNEI. The CDR3 is made up of 16 amino acids.

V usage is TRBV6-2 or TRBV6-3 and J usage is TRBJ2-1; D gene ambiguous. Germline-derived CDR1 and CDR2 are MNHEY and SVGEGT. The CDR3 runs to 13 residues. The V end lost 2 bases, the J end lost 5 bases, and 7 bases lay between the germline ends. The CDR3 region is CASSYMRNNEQFF. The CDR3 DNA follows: TGTGCCAGCAGTTACATGCGGAACAATGAGCAGTTCTTC.

CDR3 in DNA: TGTGCCACCAGTGCATCGGGACAGCTGAACACTGAAGCTTTCTTT. Translated: CATSASGQLNTEAFF. The chain couples TRBV24-1 to TRBJ1-1; TRBD1 matches at 7 bases. There are 15 residues in the CDR3. CDR1 and CDR2 (germline): KGHDR, SFDVKD. The ends lost 5 bases at V and 0 bases at J; junction bases unmatched: 5.

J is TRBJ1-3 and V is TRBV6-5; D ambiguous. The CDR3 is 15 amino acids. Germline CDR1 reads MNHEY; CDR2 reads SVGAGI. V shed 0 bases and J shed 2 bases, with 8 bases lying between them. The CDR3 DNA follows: TGTGCCAGCAGTTACTCGACCGGGACTGGAAACACCATATATTTT. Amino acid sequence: CASSYSTGTGNTIYF.

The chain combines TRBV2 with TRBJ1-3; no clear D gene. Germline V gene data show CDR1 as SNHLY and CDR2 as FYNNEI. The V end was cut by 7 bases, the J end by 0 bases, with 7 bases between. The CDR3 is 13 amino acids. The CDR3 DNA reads TGTGCCAGCACAGGCATCTCTGGAAACACCATATATTTT. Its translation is CASTGISGNTIYF.

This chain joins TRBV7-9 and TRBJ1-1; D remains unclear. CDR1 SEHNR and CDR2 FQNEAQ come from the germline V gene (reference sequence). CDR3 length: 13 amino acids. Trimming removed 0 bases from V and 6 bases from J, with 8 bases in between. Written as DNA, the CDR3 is TGTGCCAGCAGCTTAGCGCGGAGGGCTGAAGCTTTCTTT. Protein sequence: CASSLARRAEAFF.

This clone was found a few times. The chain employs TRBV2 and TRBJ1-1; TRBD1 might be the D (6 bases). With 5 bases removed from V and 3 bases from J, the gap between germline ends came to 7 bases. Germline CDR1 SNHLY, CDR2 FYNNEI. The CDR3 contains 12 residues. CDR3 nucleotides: TGTGCCAGCAGTACAGGGTACACTGAAGCTTTCTTT. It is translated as CASSTGYTEAFF.

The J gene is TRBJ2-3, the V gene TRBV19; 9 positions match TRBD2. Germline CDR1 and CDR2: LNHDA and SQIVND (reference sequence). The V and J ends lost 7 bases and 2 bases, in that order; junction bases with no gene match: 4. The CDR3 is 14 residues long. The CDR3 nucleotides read TGTGCCAGTAAGAGCGGGGGGTACACAGATACGCAGTATTTT. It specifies CASKSGGYTDTQYF. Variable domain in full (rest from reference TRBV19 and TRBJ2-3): DGGITQSPKYLFRKEGQNVTLSCEQNLNHDAMYWYRQDPGQGLRLIYYSQIVNDFQKGDIAEGYSVSREKKESFPLTVTSAQKNPTAFYLCASKSGGYTDTQYFGPGTRLTVL.

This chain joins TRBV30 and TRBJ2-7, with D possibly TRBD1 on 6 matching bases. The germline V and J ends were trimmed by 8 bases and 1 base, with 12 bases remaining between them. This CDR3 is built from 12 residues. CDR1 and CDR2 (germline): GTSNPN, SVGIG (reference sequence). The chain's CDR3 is CAGSDRSYEQYF. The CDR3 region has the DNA TGTGCCGGCTCGGACAGATCCTACGAGCAGTACTTC.

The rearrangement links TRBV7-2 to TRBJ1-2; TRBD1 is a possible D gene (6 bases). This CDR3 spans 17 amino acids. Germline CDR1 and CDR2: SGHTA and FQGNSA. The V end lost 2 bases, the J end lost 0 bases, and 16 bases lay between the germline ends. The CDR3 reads CASSLWSRGLANYGYTF. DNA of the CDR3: TGTGCCAGCAGCTTATGGAGCAGGGGACTAGCTAACTATGGCTACACCTTC.